Each of the 17 T cell receptor beta chains below was sequenced from the same sample in a study of control samples from healthy donors and cancer patients. TCRdb's copy holds only in-frame clones and misses some; the assay was immunoSEQ multiplex PCR. Of more than 65,000 clones listed, roughly 90% were seen once; the top ten hold roughly 2%. Sample: PBMCs. The receptors were sampled from a woman aged 55-70 years with head and neck cancer.

Here the CDR3 reads CATSRDTSGNTDTQYF. The CDR3 bases are TGTGCCACCAGCAGAGACACTAGCGGGAACACAGATACGCAGTATTTT. The chain recombines TRBV15 with TRBJ2-3; 10 nucleotides agree with TRBD2. The V segment lost 0 bases and the J segment 2 bases; nucleotides outside the gene matches: 2. CDR1 is LNHNV, CDR2 YYDKDF, per germline (reference sequence). The CDR3 contains 16 residues.

DNA of the CDR3: TGTGCCAGCACCCCCACTGGGTTCGGGATCGATTCTAGCACAGATACGCAGTATTTT. Translation: CASTPTGFGIDSSTDTQYF. The J gene is TRBJ2-3, the V gene TRBV2; a possible D gene is TRBD2 (5 bases). In germline, CDR1 is SNHLY, CDR2 FYNNEI. Trimming removed 7 bases at V and 0 bases at J, with 26 bases between. This CDR3 comprises 19 residues.

The sample holds a few counts of this clone. This chain connects TRBV5-1 to TRBJ1-1; D might be TRBD1 (5 bases). Trimming pared 2 bases from V and 4 bases from J, leaving 15 bases between. Germline V CDR1 and CDR2: SGHRS, YFSETQ. This CDR3 has 15 amino acids. DNA of the CDR3: TGCGCCAGCAGCTTACGGGCGGGGGAGGGCACTGAAGCTTTCTTT. Translation gives CASSLRAGEGTEAFF.

The chain carries TRBV6-6 and TRBJ2-7, with a possible D match to TRBD2 (5 bases). CDR1 is MNHNY, CDR2 SVGAGI, per germline (reference sequence). Trimming took off 2 bases at V and 11 bases at J, with 10 bases between the two ends. This CDR3 is 11 amino acids long. CDR3 nucleotide sequence: TGTGCCAGCAGTTACAGAGGGAATGAGTACTTC. Its protein product is CASSYRGNEYF.

CDR3 coding DNA: TGTGCCAGCAGTTATAGCCTAGCGGGAGGACCCTACGAGCAGTACTTC. Encoded protein: CASSYSLAGGPYEQYF. V gene TRBV6-5 combines with J gene TRBJ2-7; 11 bases match TRBD2. V shed 3 bases, J shed 2 bases, and the junction held 6 bases outside the gene matches. Germline V gives CDR1 MNHEY, CDR2 SVGAGI. CDR3 size: 16 residues.

This sequence joins TRBV7-3 and TRBJ2-3, with a weak D call TRBD2 (6 bases). Trimming removed 1 base at V and 3 bases at J, with 11 bases between. CDR1 and CDR2 (germline): SGHTA, FQGTGA. The CDR3 sequence is 15 residues long. CDR3 nucleotide sequence: TGTGCCAGCAGCTTAATTGTGGGGAGGACAGATACGCAGTATTTT. Translated, it gives CASSLIVGRTDTQYF.

The chain employs TRBV10-3 and TRBJ2-3; the D gene could be TRBD1 or TRBD2 (5 bases each). The germline gives CDR1 ENHRY, CDR2 SYGVKD. This CDR3 spans 16 amino acids. V was pared by 0 bases and J by 4 bases, with 14 bases between. CDR3 sequence (DNA): TGTGCCATCAGTGAGTCGGTCGGGACGGGCGCAGATACGCAGTATTTT. Translating gives CAISESVGTGADTQYF.

The table lists this clone with a count of one. V usage is TRBV4-2 and J usage is TRBJ2-3; D is ambiguous. CDR1 and CDR2 from the germline V gene are LGHNA and YNFKEQ. V was clipped by 0 bases and J by 2 bases, with 9 bases between them. The CDR3 covers 15 residues. CDR3 nucleotides: TGTGCCAGCAGCCAAGACCCCAGGTCCACAGATACGCAGTATTTT. Its protein product is CASSQDPRSTDTQYF.

The chain couples TRBV19 to TRBJ2-1; the D is unclear. Germline loops: CDR1 LNHDA, CDR2 SQIVND (reference sequence). The CDR3 has 15 amino acids. Trimming shortened V by 7 bases and J by 4 bases, and 17 bases separated the two germline ends. The CDR3 DNA is TGTGCCAGTACTATTAGGTGGGCCGGATACAATGAGCAGTTCTTC. This gives the protein CASTIRWAGYNEQFF.

This clone occurred once. V is TRBV6-2 or TRBV6-3 and J is TRBJ2-2; 12 nucleotides agree with TRBD2. Germline values: CDR1 MNHEY, CDR2 SVGEGT. The CDR3 extends over 16 amino acids. The ends lost 5 bases at V and 0 bases at J; junction bases unmatched: 1. The CDR3 bases are TGTGCCAGCAGTCGGACTAGCGGGGCGAACACCGGGGAGCTGTTTTTT. This gives the protein CASSRTSGANTGELFF.

The chain links TRBV9 to TRBJ2-1, with D maybe TRBD2 (6 bases). The CDR3 totals 16 residues. V was cut by 1 base and J by 1 base, with 12 bases left in between. In germline, CDR1 is SGDLS, CDR2 YYNGEE. DNA for the CDR3: TGTGCCAGCAGCGTAAGGCGGGACCCGTCCTACAATGAGCAGTTCTTC. Residues: CASSVRRDPSYNEQFF.

The CDR3: CASSSRETVRGSPLHF. The CDR3 coding sequence is TGTGCCAGCAGTTCGAGGGAGACAGTCCGGGGTTCACCCCTCCACTTT. This chain connects TRBV28 to TRBJ1-6, with D perhaps TRBD1 (5 bases). The V gene's germline CDR1 is MDHEN and CDR2 SYDVKM. The CDR3 loop spans 16 amino acids. The ends were cut back, 4 bases at V and 9 bases at J, with 19 bases in the middle. Drawing the rest from reference TRBV28 and TRBJ1-6, the complete variable domain is DVKVTQSSRYLVKRTGEKVFLECVQDMDHENMFWYRQDPGLGLRLIYFSYDVKMKEKGDIPEGYSVSREKKERFSLILESASTNQTSMYLCASSSRETVRGSPLHFGNGTRLTVT.

This clone occurred once. The J gene is TRBJ1-5, the V gene TRBV19, with D hard to call. There are 15 residues in the CDR3. Trimming shortened V by 7 bases and J by 1 base, and 14 bases separated the two germline ends. Germline values: CDR1 LNHDA, CDR2 SQIVND (reference sequence). The CDR3 is CASTVGLWSNQPQHF. DNA for the CDR3: TGTGCCAGTACTGTCGGACTGTGGAGCAATCAGCCCCAGCATTTT.

The chain recombines TRBV18 with TRBJ2-2; TRBD2 aligns across 7 bases. Germline trimming cut 8 bases from V and 3 bases from J; bases unmatched to any gene: 9. The CDR3 runs 15 residues. Germline lookup yields CDR1 KGHSH and CDR2 LQKENI. The CDR3 DNA reads TGTGCCAGCCGGGCCGCAGGGAGGGACACCGGGGAGCTGTTTTTT. Protein product: CASRAAGRDTGELFF. The variable domain in full, completed from reference TRBV18 and TRBJ2-2, reads NAGVMQNPRHLVRRRGQEARLRCSPMKGHSHVYWYRQLPEEGLKFMVYLQKENIIDESGMPKERFSAEFPKEGPSILRIQQVVRGDSAAYFCASRAAGRDTGELFFGEGSRLTVL.

CDR3 sequence: CASSEGEQGGAAEAFF. CDR3 bases: TGTGCCAGCAGTGAGGGCGAACAGGGGGGAGCGGCTGAAGCTTTCTTT. The V and J genes are TRBV2 and TRBJ1-1, with 8 bases aligning to TRBD1. Germline values: CDR1 SNHLY, CDR2 FYNNEI. Trimming at V came to 3 bases and at J to 6 bases, leaving 12 bases not matched to a gene. The CDR3 is 16 amino acids. Full variable domain (remainder filled in from reference TRBV2 and TRBJ1-1): EPEVTQTPSHQVTQMGQEVILRCVPISNHLYFYWYRQILGQKVEFLVSFYNNEISEKSEIFDDQFSVERPDGSNFTLKIRSTKLEDSAMYFCASSEGEQGGAAEAFFGQGTRLTVV.

This chain links TRBV18 with TRBJ1-2; D not resolved. Germline CDR1 reads KGHSH; CDR2 reads LQKENI. The CDR3 is 13 residues long. V was shortened by 2 bases and J by 3 bases, with 7 bases between the two germline ends. Here the CDR3 reads CASSPVTDYGYTF. Written as DNA, the CDR3 is TGTGCCAGCTCACCAGTTACGGACTATGGCTACACCTTC.

The J gene is TRBJ1-1, the V gene TRBV29-1; D is uncertain. The length of the CDR3 is 13 residues. Trimming cost V 4 bases and J 1 base, with 10 bases left between them. Germline V gene sequence: CDR1 SQVTM, CDR2 ANQGSEA. The CDR3 region is CSVGRGQNTEAFF. The DNA for the CDR3 is TGCAGCGTTGGCCGTGGCCAGAACACTGAAGCTTTCTTT. The whole variable domain, remainder taken from reference TRBV29-1 and TRBJ1-1, is SAVISQKPSRDICQRGTSLTIQCQVDSQVTMMFWYRQQPGQSLTLIATANQGSEATYESGFVIDKFPISRPNLTFSTLTVSNMSPEDSSIYLCSVGRGQNTEAFFGQGTRLTVV.